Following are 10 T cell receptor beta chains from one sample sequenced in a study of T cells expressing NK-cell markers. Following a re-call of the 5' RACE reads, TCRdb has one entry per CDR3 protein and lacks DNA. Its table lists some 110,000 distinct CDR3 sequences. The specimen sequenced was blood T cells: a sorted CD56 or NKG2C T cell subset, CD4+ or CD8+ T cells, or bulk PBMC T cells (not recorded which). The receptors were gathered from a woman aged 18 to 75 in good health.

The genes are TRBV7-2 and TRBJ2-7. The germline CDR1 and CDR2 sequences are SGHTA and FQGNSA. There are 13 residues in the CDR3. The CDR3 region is CASSPTLAAEQYF.

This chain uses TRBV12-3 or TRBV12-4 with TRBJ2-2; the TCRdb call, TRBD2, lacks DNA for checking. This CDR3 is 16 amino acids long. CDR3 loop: CASSSLPAFNTGELFF.

CDR3 loop: CASSAFGSYNEQFF. This chain uses TRBV25-1 with TRBJ2-1. The CDR3 extends over 14 amino acids. Germline CDR1 and CDR2: MGHDK and SYGVNS.

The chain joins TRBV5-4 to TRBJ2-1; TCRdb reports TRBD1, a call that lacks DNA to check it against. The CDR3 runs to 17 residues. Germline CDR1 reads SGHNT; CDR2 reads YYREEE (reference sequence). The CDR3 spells CASSLGNGQGADNEQFF.

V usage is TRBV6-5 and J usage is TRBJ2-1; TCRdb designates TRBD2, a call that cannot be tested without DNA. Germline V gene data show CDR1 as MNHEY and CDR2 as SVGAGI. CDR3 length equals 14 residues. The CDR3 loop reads CASSYGAGYNEQFF.

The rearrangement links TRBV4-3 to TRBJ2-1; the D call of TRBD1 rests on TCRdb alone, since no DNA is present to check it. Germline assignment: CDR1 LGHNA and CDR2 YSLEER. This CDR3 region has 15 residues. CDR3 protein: CASSQAGSVYNEQFF.

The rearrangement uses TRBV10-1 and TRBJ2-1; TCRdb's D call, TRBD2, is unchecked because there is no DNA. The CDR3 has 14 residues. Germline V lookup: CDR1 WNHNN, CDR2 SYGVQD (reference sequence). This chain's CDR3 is CASSTGLAYHEQFF.

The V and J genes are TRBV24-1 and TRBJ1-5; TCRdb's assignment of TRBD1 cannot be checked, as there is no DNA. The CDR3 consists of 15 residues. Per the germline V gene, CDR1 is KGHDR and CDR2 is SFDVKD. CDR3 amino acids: CATSDNRGGNQPQHF.

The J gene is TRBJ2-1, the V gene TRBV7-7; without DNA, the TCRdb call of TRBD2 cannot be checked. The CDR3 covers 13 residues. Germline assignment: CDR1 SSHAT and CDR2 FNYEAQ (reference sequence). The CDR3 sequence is CASSLAGGTEQFF.

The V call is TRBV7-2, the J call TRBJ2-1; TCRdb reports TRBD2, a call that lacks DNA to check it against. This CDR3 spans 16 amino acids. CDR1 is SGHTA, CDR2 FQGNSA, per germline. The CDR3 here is CASSLLGGGTYNEQFF. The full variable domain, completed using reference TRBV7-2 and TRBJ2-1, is GAGVSQSPSNKVTEKGKDVELRCDPISGHTALYWYRQSLGQGLEFLIYFQGNSAPDKSGLPSDRFSAERTGGSVSTLTIQRTQQEDSAVYLCASSLLGGGTYNEQFFGPGTRLTVL.